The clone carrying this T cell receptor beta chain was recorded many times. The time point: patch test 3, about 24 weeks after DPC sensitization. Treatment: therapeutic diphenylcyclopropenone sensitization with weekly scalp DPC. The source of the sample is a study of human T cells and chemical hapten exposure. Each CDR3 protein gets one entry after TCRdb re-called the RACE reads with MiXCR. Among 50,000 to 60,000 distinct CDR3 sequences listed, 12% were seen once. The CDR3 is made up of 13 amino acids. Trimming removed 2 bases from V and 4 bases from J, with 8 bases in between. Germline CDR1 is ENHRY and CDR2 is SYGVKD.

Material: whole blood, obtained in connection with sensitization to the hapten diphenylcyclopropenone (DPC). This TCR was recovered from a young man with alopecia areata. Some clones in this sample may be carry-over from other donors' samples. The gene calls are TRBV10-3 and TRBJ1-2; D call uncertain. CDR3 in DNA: TGTGCCATCAGTGAGGGCGATAGCTATGGCTACACCTTC. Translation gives CAISEGDSYGYTF.